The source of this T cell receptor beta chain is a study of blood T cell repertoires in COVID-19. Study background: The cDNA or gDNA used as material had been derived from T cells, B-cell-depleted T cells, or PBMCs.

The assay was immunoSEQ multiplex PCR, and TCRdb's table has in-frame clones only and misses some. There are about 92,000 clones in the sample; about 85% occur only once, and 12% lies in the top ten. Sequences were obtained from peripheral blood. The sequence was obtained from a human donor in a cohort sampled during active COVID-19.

The CDR3 DNA sequence: TGCAGCGTTGAGCGCCGGGACAGGGGGTTCAATGAGCAGTTCTTC. Protein sequence: CSVERRDRGFNEQFF. The chain has TRBV29-1 and TRBJ2-1; 11 bases match TRBD1. Per the germline V gene, CDR1 is SQVTM and CDR2 is ANQGSEA. Losses at the gene ends were 3 bases for V and 6 bases for J; bases not matched to a gene: 7. This CDR3 has 15 residues.